Below, one T cell receptor beta chain is given with its context. Its antigen is unknown. The same CDR3 is also encoded by other DNA sequences in this sample. The method was immunoSEQ multiplex PCR; TCRdb's version includes in-frame clones alone and lacks a portion of them. The data hold about 680,000 clones, with more than 80% observed a single time. Treatment here: around 19 received Ad26.COV2.S at low or high dose, single or two shots; several received placebo; per-sample allocation not given. Day 63 following the first vaccine or placebo injection was when the samples were taken. The sample comes from a study of Ad26.COV2.S vaccination and SARS-CoV-2 variants. The study's findings and limits: Using TCR breadth and depth analyses may have led to underestimated total T cell responses.

The CDR3 is 14 residues long. Germline loops: CDR1 MNHNS, CDR2 SASEGT. V lost 1 base, J lost 4 bases, and 4 bases stayed unmatched. This clonotype was sampled from a person aged 18 to 65 who received the Ad26.COV2.S COVID-19 vaccine or a placebo. V and J are TRBV6-1 and TRBJ2-7; 7 bases are shared with TRBD1. The source was peripheral blood, collected in a trial of Ad26.COV2.S vaccine versus placebo. The CDR3 is CASSEGQGVYEQYF. Here the CDR3 DNA reads TGTGCCAGCAGTGAAGGGCAGGGGGTGTACGAGCAGTACTTC.